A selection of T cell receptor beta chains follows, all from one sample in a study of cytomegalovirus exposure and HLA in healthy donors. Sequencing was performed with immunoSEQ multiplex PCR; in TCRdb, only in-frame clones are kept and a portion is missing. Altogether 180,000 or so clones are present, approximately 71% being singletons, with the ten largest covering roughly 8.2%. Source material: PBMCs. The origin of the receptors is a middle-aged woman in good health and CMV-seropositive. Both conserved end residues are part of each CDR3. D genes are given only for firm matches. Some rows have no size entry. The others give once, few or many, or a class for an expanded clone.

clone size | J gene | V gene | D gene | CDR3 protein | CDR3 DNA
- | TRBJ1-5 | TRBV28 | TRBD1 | CASSSLTGDTQPQHF | TGTGCCAGCAGTTCCCTGACAGGGGACACTCAGCCCCAGCATTTT
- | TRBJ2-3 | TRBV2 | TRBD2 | CASISGRSLDTQYF | TGTGCCAGCATTAGCGGGAGGAGTCTGGATACGCAGTATTTT
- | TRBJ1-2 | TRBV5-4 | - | CASSPWGGKNGYTF | TGTGCCAGCAGCCCCTGGGGGGGGAAGAATGGCTACACCTTC
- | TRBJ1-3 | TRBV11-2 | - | CASSWRPQGSGNTIYF | TGTGCCAGCAGCTGGAGACCCCAGGGTTCTGGAAACACCATATATTTT
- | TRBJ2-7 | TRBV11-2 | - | CASSLDPGITYEQYF | TGTGCCAGCAGCTTAGATCCCGGGATCACCTACGAGCAGTACTTC
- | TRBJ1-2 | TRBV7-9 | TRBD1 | CASSLGPGQGPPNYGYTF | TGTGCCAGCAGCTTGGGTCCGGGACAGGGCCCTCCTAACTATGGCTACACCTTC
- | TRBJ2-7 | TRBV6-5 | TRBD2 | CASSLLAGGRSYEQYF | TGTGCCAGCAGTTTACTAGCGGGAGGGAGATCCTACGAGCAGTACTTC
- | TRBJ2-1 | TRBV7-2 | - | CASSLLGDFHEQFF | TGTGCCAGCAGCTTATTGGGTGACTTCCATGAGCAGTTCTTC
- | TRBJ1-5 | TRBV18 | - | CASSPPGGNQPQHF | TGTGCCAGCTCACCACCAGGCGGTAATCAGCCCCAGCATTTT
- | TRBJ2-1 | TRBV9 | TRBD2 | CASSVGGGRTLDEQFF | TGTGCCAGCAGCGTAGGGGGCGGGAGGACTTTAGATGAGCAGTTCTTC
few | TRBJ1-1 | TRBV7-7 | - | CASSLTENTEAFF | TGTGCTAGCAGCTTGACAGAGAACACTGAAGCTTTCTTT
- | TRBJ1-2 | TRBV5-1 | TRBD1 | CASSLGGQGDYGYTF | TGCGCCAGCAGCCTGGGGGGACAGGGAGACTATGGCTACACCTTC
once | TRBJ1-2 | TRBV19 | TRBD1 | CASSIRDSYGYTF | TGTGCCAGTAGTATTAGGGACAGCTATGGCTACACCTTC
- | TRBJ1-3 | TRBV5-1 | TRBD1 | CASSLQGTGSSGNTIYF | TGCGCCAGCAGCTTGCAAGGGACAGGAAGCTCTGGAAACACCATATATTTT
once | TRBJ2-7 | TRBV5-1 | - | CASSSAGTPTYEQYF | TGCGCCAGCAGCTCGGCCGGGACTCCAACCTACGAGCAGTACTTC
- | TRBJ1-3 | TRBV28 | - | CASRNQGGNSGNTIYF | TGTGCCAGCAGGAACCAGGGTGGAAACTCTGGAAACACCATATATTTT
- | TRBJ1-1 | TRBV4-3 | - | CASSQAFRQNSEAFF | TGCGCCAGCAGCCAAGCGTTTAGACAGAACAGCGAAGCTTTCTTT
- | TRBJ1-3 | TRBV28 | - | CASSGDVGADTIYF | TGTGCCAGCAGCGGCGATGTGGGGGCGGACACCATATATTTT
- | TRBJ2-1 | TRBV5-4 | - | CASSLLVSTNEQFF | TGTGCCAGCAGCTTGTTGGTTAGCACCAATGAGCAGTTCTTC
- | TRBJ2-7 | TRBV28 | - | CASSSIGHIRYEQYF | TGTGCCAGCAGCTCAATCGGACATATAAGGTACGAGCAGTACTTC
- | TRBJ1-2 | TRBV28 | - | CASSPWGGSVSFSYGYTF | TGTGCCAGCAGTCCTTGGGGAGGGTCTGTAAGCTTCAGCTATGGCTACACCTTC
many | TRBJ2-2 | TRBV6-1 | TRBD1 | CASMPGTGDTGELFF | TGTGCCAGCATGCCCGGGACAGGAGATACCGGGGAGCTGTTTTTT
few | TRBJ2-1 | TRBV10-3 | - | CAISEEYEQFF | TGTGCCATCAGTGAGGAGTATGAGCAGTTCTTC
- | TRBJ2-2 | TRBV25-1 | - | CASSLTRGGQGELFF | TGTGCCAGCAGCCTGACGAGGGGGGGGCAGGGGGAGCTGTTTTTT
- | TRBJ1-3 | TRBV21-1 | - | CASSKAEGPSSGNTIYF | TGTGCCAGCAGCAAAGCAGAGGGCCCCAGCTCTGGAAACACCATATATTTT